This TCR beta chain was documented in a study of cytomegalovirus exposure and HLA in healthy donors. Study-level information: An analysis done earlier identified 117 million unique TCR beta sequences from around 180 million T cells. An early release of data contained approximately 80 million unique TCRs, which came from HLA-typed donors. Notes on the study in general: Presence/absence comparisons presumed near-even sequencing depth among donors.

Germline lookup yields CDR1 SGHRS and CDR2 YFSETQ. The CDR3 consists of 18 residues. The V and J ends lost 0 bases and 0 bases respectively, with 13 bases between them. Comment on this clone: What it recognizes is unknown.

This PCR relied on a set of 60 Vbeta primers and 13 Jbeta primers. Authors' analysis steps: A follow-up analysis tallied 70 million to 80 million unique TCR beta chains, some 9.9 million shared. Clones were read by immunoSEQ multiplex PCR, and TCRdb kept only the in-frame ones, dropping some. The V and J calls and clone size are taken from that table; D and trimming were inferred from the DNA. The sample includes tens of thousands of clones, approximately 84% of them seen just once. The sample was PBMCs. The rearrangement joins TRBV5-1 to TRBJ1-6, with D uncertain. The sequence was collected from a man aged 50-59 years in good health and CMV-seronegative. CDR3 nucleotides: TGCGCCAGCAGCTTGGCCATGAGGTCGAGCTCCTATAATTCACCCCTCCACTTT. Residues: CASSLAMRSSSYNSPLHF.